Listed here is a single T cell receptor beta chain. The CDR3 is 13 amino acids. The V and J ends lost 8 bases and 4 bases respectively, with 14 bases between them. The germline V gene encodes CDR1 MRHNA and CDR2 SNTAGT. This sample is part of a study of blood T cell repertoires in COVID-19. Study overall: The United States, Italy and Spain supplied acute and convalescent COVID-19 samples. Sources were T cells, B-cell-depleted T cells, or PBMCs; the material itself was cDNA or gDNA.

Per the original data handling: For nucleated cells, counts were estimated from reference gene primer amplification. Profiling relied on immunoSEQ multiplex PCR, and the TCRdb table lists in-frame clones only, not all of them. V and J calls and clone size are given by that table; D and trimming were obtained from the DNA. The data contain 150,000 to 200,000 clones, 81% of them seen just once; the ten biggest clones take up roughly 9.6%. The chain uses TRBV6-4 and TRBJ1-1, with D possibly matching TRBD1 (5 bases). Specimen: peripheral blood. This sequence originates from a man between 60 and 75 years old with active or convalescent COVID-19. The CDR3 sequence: CASSREVSTEAFF. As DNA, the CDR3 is TGTGCCAGCTCCAGGGAAGTGAGCACTGAAGCTTTCTTT.